This T cell receptor (beta chain) was profiled in a study of shared clonotypes between healthy human individuals. Study-wide findings and caveats: Rarefaction demonstrated incomplete sorted-subset sequencing despite large depth.

In the naive CD8 group, cells lacked CD45RO and were positively selected for CCR7, so terminally differentiated effector memory CD45RA+ cells were left out. Turning to this clone: Its specificity is unknown.

V lost 0 bases, J lost 1 base, and 10 bases lay in between. CDR1 and CDR2 from the germline V gene are MGHRA and YSYEKL. The CDR3 has 15 amino acids. Genomic DNA (from each subset) was split evenly across several immunoSEQ plates. Produced via immunoSEQ multiplex PCR; TCRdb's table is partial and in-frame only. The sample gives approximately 840,000 clones, about 96% of which show up once; less than 0.25% is in the top ten. The specimen was naive CD8+ T cells sorted from blood. The chain recombines TRBV4-1 with TRBJ2-7, with D unclear. The TCR comes from a man aged 25 to 40 in good health. The CDR3 protein is CASSQDPEQSYEQYF. In DNA form, the CDR3 reads TGCGCCAGCAGCCAAGATCCGGAACAGTCCTACGAGCAGTACTTC.